This T cell receptor beta chain was identified in a study of PD-1 blockade in classical Hodgkin lymphoma. Comments on this clone: Its antigen is unknown.

Generated by immunoSEQ multiplex PCR, the TCRdb table keeps only in-frame clones and is missing some. The sample shows about 84,000 clones, around 86% of them seen only once. Findings and caveats of the study: Newly diagnosed patients reportedly had lower baseline TCR diversity than healthy donors. Nothing has yet pinned down what causes the repertoire differences, possibly disease activity or prior therapy.

Every patient experienced relapse after autologous stem cell transplantation, and brentuximab vedotin exposure varied. CDR1 and CDR2 from the germline V gene are SGHNT and YYREEE (reference sequence). V was cut by 3 bases and J by 5 bases, with 18 bases left in between. This CDR3 is 16 amino acids long. The source material was peripheral blood mononuclear cells (PBMCs), sampled at baseline. The clonotype was recovered from a human donor with classical Hodgkin lymphoma. The chain couples TRBV5-4 to TRBJ2-1; a possible D gene is TRBD2 (6 bases). In DNA, the CDR3 is TGTGCCAGCAGCTCGCGACGGGGGTCGGGGGACAATGAGCAGTTCTTC. The encoded protein is CASSSRRGSGDNEQFF.